This T cell receptor beta chain was retrieved from a study of control samples from healthy donors and cancer patients. Sequencing used immunoSEQ multiplex PCR; TCRdb keeps in-frame clones, though not all of them. The sample holds around 100,000 clones, about nine tenths seen once. Looked up from germline, CDR1 is MNHEY and CDR2 is SVGAGI. There are 16 residues in the CDR3. V lost 0 bases to trimming and J lost 8 bases; unmatched junction nucleotides: 9. This clone was counted a few times. The chain joins TRBV6-5 to TRBJ1-4; the match to TRBD1 covers 7 bases. This TCR came from a woman younger than 30 in good health. Sequenced: blood. Here the CDR3 reads CASSYSKTGKVEKLFF. The CDR3 nucleotides are TGTGCCAGCAGTTACTCGAAGACAGGGAAGGTGGAAAAACTGTTTTTT.